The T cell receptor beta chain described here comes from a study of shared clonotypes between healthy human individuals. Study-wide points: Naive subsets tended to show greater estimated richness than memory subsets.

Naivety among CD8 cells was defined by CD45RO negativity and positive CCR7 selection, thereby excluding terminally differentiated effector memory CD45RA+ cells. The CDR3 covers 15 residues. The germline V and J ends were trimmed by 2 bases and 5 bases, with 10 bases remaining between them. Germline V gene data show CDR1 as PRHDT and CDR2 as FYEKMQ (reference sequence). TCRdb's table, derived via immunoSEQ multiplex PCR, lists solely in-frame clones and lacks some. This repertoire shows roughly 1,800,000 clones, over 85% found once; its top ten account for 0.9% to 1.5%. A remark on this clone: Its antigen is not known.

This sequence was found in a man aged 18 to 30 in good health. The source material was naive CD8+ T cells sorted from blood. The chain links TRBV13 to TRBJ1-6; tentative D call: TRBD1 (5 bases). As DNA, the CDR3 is TGTGCCAGCAGCTTACAGGGTAGCGATAATTCACCCCTCCACTTT. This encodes CASSLQGSDNSPLHF.